This T cell receptor beta chain emerged from a study of molecular identifiers for immune sequencing clone quantification. Whole-study results and caveats: A shared barcode on identical TCR molecules could lead to underestimated sizes for highly expanded clones.

For this clonotype: The antigen is undetermined.

Germline V CDR1 and CDR2: LGHDT, YNNKEL (reference sequence). The CDR3 has 18 amino acids. V was clipped by 4 bases and J by 0 bases, with 18 bases between them. Preparation of the bulk TCR libraries relied on previously described methods and listed TCR primers. TCRdb reprocessed the PCR reads via MiXCR and lists one record per CDR3 protein. The sample holds some 320,000 distinct CDR3 sequences; 20% to 25% are singletons and the top ten take under 0.95%. Naive CD8 library inputs spanned roughly 17,000 to 1,100,000 sorted cells and 10%, 30% or 50% RNA. The origin of this receptor is a human donor in good health. Some libraries in this study had Jurkat cell RNA spiked in. V is TRBV3-1 and J is TRBJ2-2; D is perhaps TRBD2 (5 bases). The sequencing input was naive CD8+ T cells from blood, with Jurkat cell RNA spiked in. Subset denoted: FACS-sorted CD8+CD4-CCR7+CD45RA+ naive T cells. The CDR3 nucleotides read TGTGCCAGCAGCCCACATTCCAGAGGGATGACGAACACCGGGGAGCTGTTTTTT. Amino acid sequence: CASSPHSRGMTNTGELFF.